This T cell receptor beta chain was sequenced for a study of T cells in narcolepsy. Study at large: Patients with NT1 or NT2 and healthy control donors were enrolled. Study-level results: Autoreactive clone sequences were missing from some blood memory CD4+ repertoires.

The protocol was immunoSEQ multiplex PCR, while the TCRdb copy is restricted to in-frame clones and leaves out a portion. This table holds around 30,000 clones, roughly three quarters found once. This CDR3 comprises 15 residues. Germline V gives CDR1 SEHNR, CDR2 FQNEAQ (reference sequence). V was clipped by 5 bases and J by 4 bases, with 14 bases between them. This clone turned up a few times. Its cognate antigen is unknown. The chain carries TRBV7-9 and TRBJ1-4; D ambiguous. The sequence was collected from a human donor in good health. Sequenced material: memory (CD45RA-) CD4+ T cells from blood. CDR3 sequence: CASSPSAGYNEKLFF. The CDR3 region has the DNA TGTGCCAGCAGCCCCTCGGCGGGATATAATGAAAAACTGTTTTTT.